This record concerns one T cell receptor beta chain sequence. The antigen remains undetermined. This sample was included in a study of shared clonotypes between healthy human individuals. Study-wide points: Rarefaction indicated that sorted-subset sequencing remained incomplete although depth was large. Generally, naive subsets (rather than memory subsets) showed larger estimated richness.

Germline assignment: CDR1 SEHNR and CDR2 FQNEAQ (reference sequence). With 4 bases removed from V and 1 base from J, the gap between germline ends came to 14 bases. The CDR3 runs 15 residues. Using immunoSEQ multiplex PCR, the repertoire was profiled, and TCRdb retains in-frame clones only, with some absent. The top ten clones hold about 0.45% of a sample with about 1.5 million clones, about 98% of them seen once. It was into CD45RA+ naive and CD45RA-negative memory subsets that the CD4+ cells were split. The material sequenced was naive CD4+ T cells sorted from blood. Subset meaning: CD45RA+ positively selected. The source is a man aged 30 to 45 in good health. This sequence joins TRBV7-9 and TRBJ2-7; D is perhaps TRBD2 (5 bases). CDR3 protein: CASSSRGGWSYEQYF. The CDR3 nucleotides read TGTGCCAGCAGCTCCCGAGGAGGTTGGTCCTACGAGCAGTACTTC.